This T cell receptor beta chain was retrieved from a study of shared clonotypes between healthy human individuals. Sequenced by immunoSEQ multiplex PCR; TCRdb stores in-frame clones only, minus some. The data show fewer than 850,000 clones, 96% seen once. CD8 cells regarded as naive lacked CD45RO, were positively chosen for CCR7, and omitted terminally differentiated effector memory CD45RA+ cells. Those who donated were healthy HIV-negative adults, with no recent acute infections or vaccinations reported. Caucasian adults living in Nashville, Tennessee, provided all samples. The ends lost 4 bases at V and 4 bases at J; junction bases unmatched: 12. The CDR3 runs to 16 residues. Germline lookup yields CDR1 SQVTM and CDR2 ANQGSEA.

The chain is built from TRBV29-1 and TRBJ1-2; 10 bases line up with TRBD1. This clonotype was sampled from a man under 40 in good health. Sequenced material: naive CD8+ T cells sorted from blood. The CDR3 sequence: CSVVEVGGQGTYGYTF. DNA for the CDR3: TGCAGCGTTGTGGAGGTAGGGGGACAGGGGACCTATGGCTACACCTTC.